This passage covers 27 T cell receptor beta chains from one sample sequenced in a study of Graves' ophthalmopathy and Graves' hyperthyroidism. Amplified TCR beta CDR3 regions were obtained using RNA transcripts as template. The library came from an HTBI-primed first-round RT-PCR and a second-round multiplex PCR. TCRdb ran MiXCR on the multiplex PCR reads and lists one entry per CDR3 protein. There are about 210,000 distinct CDR3 sequences in the sample; under 30% occur only once, and approximately 8.2% lies in the top ten. The sequenced sample consisted of peripheral blood. These receptors all stem from a man in his fifties with Graves' ophthalmopathy.

This clonotype has at least ten counts. The rearrangement links TRBV10-3 to TRBJ1-5; 7 bases line up with TRBD1. The J segment lost 6 bases and the V segment lost 6 bases, leaving 8 bases of the junction unmatched. Germline V gives CDR1 ENHRY, CDR2 SYGVKD. CDR3 length: 14 residues. In DNA form, the CDR3 reads TGTGCCATCAGGGCGACAGGGTTAGGTCAGCCCCAGCATTTT. Its translation is CAIRATGLGQPQHF.

The CDR3: CASSLRGGVTEAFF. For the CDR3, the DNA is TGTGCCAGCAGTTTGAGGGGTGGGGTCACTGAAGCTTTCTTT. The V and J genes are TRBV28 and TRBJ1-1, with D maybe TRBD1 (5 bases). The CDR3 has 14 amino acids. Germline loops: CDR1 MDHEN, CDR2 SYDVKM. With 3 bases removed from V and 4 bases from J, the gap between germline ends came to 12 bases.

This clonotype turned up a few times. The rearrangement uses TRBV7-8 and TRBJ2-5; the D gene is possibly TRBD1 (5 bases). The CDR3 runs to 14 residues. Germline V gene lookup returns CDR1 SGHVS and CDR2 FQNEAQ. Trimming removed 4 bases from V and 5 bases from J, with 14 bases in between. The CDR3 protein is CASSYLVGDETQYF. CDR3 DNA: TGTGCCAGCAGCTACCTAGTAGGGGATGAGACCCAGTACTTC. Complete variable domain (other parts from reference TRBV7-8 and TRBJ2-5): GAGVSQSPRYKVAKRGQDVALRCDPISGHVSLFWYQQALGQGPEFLTYFQNEAQLDKSGLPSDRFFAERPEGSVSTLKIQRTQQEDSAVYLCASSYLVGDETQYFGPGTRLLVL.

This clonotype appeared a few times. In DNA form, the CDR3 reads TGTGCCAGCAGTCTTCGATCGGCGGCCTATAATTCACCCCTCCACTTT. Translated, it gives CASSLRSAAYNSPLHF. The rearrangement uses TRBV12-3 or TRBV12-4 and TRBJ1-6, with D uncertain. The CDR3 consists of 16 residues. Trimming shortened V by 5 bases and J by 2 bases, and 13 bases separated the two germline ends.

In its sample, this clonotype was seen many times. The gene calls are TRBV18 and TRBJ2-5; D not certain. This CDR3 comprises 13 residues. V was cut by 2 bases and J by 1 base, with 5 bases left in between. Germline loops: CDR1 KGHSH, CDR2 LQKENI. In DNA form, the CDR3 reads TGTGCCAGCTCACCAGGGATCCAAGAGACCCAGTACTTC. As protein: CASSPGIQETQYF.

The chain combines TRBV20-1 with TRBJ1-6, with 7 bases aligning to TRBD1. The CDR3 extends over 13 amino acids. The V gene's germline CDR1 is DFQATT and CDR2 SNEGSKA (reference sequence). V lost 4 bases to trimming and J lost 5 bases; unmatched junction nucleotides: 2. The chain's CDR3 is CSATTGHNSPLHF. DNA of the CDR3: TGCAGTGCTACGACAGGGCATAATTCACCCCTCCACTTT.

This clonotype has at least ten counts. The chain links TRBV20-1 to TRBJ2-3, with D possibly TRBD2 on 5 matching bases. The CDR3 is 13 residues long. V was pared by 3 bases and J by 5 bases, with 12 bases between. From germline, CDR1 is DFQATT and CDR2 SNEGSKA (reference sequence). CDR3 coding DNA: TGCAGTGCTAGCGTCCAGCGGAAAGATACGCAGTATTTT. Its protein is CSASVQRKDTQYF.

This chain uses TRBV28 with TRBJ2-4; D might be TRBD1 (5 bases). V was cut by 6 bases and J by 0 bases, with 9 bases left in between. The CDR3 has 14 residues. Germline V lookup: CDR1 MDHEN, CDR2 SYDVKM. CDR3 amino acids: CASSGHIAKNIQYF. The CDR3 nucleotides are TGTGCCAGCAGCGGACACATAGCCAAAAACATTCAGTACTTC.

This clonotype appeared many times. V usage is TRBV27 and J usage is TRBJ2-7; 8 bases match TRBD1. The CDR3 length is 13 residues. V was clipped by 6 bases and J by 3 bases; unmatched bases: 4. Germline CDR1 MNHEY, CDR2 SMNVEV (reference sequence). In DNA, the CDR3 is TGTGCCAGCAGGGACAGGGACGGCTACGAGCAGTACTTC. This encodes CASRDRDGYEQYF.

This clonotype was counted at least ten times. The chain is built from TRBV27 and TRBJ2-2; D may be TRBD1 or TRBD2 (5 bases each). Germline CDR1 is MNHEY and CDR2 is SMNVEV (reference sequence). The V gene lost 5 bases and the J gene lost 5 bases, with 15 bases spanning the gap. This CDR3 has 15 residues. The CDR3 sequence is CASSLYQGVTGELFF. The DNA of the CDR3 is TGTGCCAGCAGTCTATACCAGGGAGTGACCGGGGAGCTGTTTTTT.

This clonotype was counted ten times or more. V gene TRBV28 combines with J gene TRBJ2-5; D is uncertain. The CDR3 extends over 15 amino acids. CDR1 and CDR2 from the germline V gene are MDHEN and SYDVKM. V was pared by 3 bases and J by 2 bases, with 13 bases between. CDR3 loop: CASSFIGEIQETQYF. The DNA of the CDR3 is TGTGCCAGCAGTTTTATTGGCGAGATACAAGAGACCCAGTACTTC.

This clonotype was observed at least ten times. This sequence joins TRBV6-2 or TRBV6-3 and TRBJ2-7, with D perhaps being TRBD1 or TRBD2 (5 bases each). Germline V gene data show CDR1 as MNHEY and CDR2 as SVGEGT. V gave up 2 bases and J gave up 6 bases, with 14 bases separating them. The CDR3 is made up of 14 amino acids. The CDR3 here is CASSYRGPIIEQYF. DNA for the CDR3: TGTGCCAGCAGTTACCGGGGCCCCATTATCGAGCAGTACTTC.

There are many counts of this clonotype. This chain uses TRBV13 with TRBJ2-4; D is uncertain. V lost 5 bases, J lost 0 bases, and 11 bases lay in between. From germline, CDR1 is PRHDT and CDR2 FYEKMQ (reference sequence). This CDR3 has 15 amino acids. The CDR3 DNA follows: TGTGCCAGCAGCCTTCGTTTTCAAGCCAAAAACATTCAGTACTTC. Protein sequence: CASSLRFQAKNIQYF. The full variable domain, in which reference TRBV13 and TRBJ2-4 provide the parts outside the CDR3, is AAGVIQSPRHLIKEKRETATLKCYPIPRHDTVYWYQQGPGQDPQFLISFYEKMQSDKGSIPDRFSAQQFSDYHSELNMSSLELGDSALYFCASSLRFQAKNIQYFGAGTRLSVL.

The CDR3 bases are TGCAGCGTTAACAGCGTAAGGGGGAACGCCTACGAGCAGTACTTC. Its translation is CSVNSVRGNAYEQYF. The V and J genes are TRBV29-1 and TRBJ2-7; tentatively, D is TRBD1 (6 bases). The CDR3 consists of 15 residues. V was pared by 5 bases and J by 2 bases, with 19 bases between. The germline V gene encodes CDR1 SQVTM and CDR2 ANQGSEA.

This clonotype was recorded many times. The V call is TRBV6-2 or TRBV6-3, the J call TRBJ2-2; TRBD1 matches at 7 bases. Germline lookup yields CDR1 MNHEY and CDR2 SVGEGT. The CDR3 is 15 amino acids. Germline trimming cut 6 bases from V and 1 base from J; bases unmatched to any gene: 5. CDR3 sequence (DNA): TGTGCCAGCAGCGACCGACAGGGGAACACCGGGGAGCTGTTTTTT. Translating it yields CASSDRQGNTGELFF.

The chain has TRBV2 and TRBJ2-7; D is unclear. Trimming removed 2 bases at V and 1 base at J, with 15 bases between. The CDR3 runs 16 residues. Germline CDR1 reads SNHLY; CDR2 reads FYNNEI. The CDR3 nucleotides are TGTGCCAGCAGTGAACGGTCGGTGGGCCTGTCCTACGAGCAGTACTTC. The encoded protein is CASSERSVGLSYEQYF.

This clonotype appeared many times. This rearrangement joins TRBV30 to TRBJ2-7, with 7 bases identical to TRBD1. Losses at the gene ends were 5 bases for V and 5 bases for J; bases not matched to a gene: 12. The CDR3 is made up of 14 amino acids. Germline-derived CDR1 and CDR2 are GTSNPN and SVGIG (reference sequence). CDR3 amino acids: CAWATTGARNEQYF. The CDR3, as DNA: TGTGCCTGGGCGACCACAGGGGCTAGGAACGAGCAGTACTTC.

As DNA, the CDR3 is TGTGCCAGCAGCTTTCACAGGGAAAATGGCTACACCTTC. Its protein is CASSFHRENGYTF. V and J are TRBV7-2 and TRBJ1-2, with TRBD1 as a possible D gene (6 bases). The V end was cut by 3 bases, the J end by 6 bases, with 11 bases between. This CDR3 is built from 13 residues. Germline lookup yields CDR1 SGHTA and CDR2 FQGNSA.

This clonotype appeared many times. The DNA for the CDR3 is TGCAGTGCTAGGACTAGCGGGACGAACACCGGGGAGCTGTTTTTT. Translation gives CSARTSGTNTGELFF. This chain connects TRBV20-1 to TRBJ2-2; 11 bases match TRBD2. Unmatched junction bases numbered 0, after V lost 3 bases and J lost 0 bases. The V gene's germline CDR1 is DFQATT and CDR2 SNEGSKA (reference sequence). This CDR3 is 15 amino acids long.

The V and J genes are TRBV6-1 and TRBJ1-2; 7 positions match TRBD1. Germline-derived CDR1 and CDR2 are MNHNS and SASEGT. The CDR3 runs to 16 residues. Trimming at V came to 5 bases and at J to 2 bases, leaving 11 bases not matched to a gene. In DNA form, the CDR3 reads TGTGCCAGCAGTCAACAAACCAGGGGGTACAACTATGGCTACACCTTC. This sequence encodes CASSQQTRGYNYGYTF.

There are many counts of this clonotype. The chain employs TRBV19 and TRBJ2-5; D is undetermined. Trimming left V 1 base short and J 7 bases short, with 7 bases between. Germline V gene sequence: CDR1 LNHDA, CDR2 SQIVND (reference sequence). CDR3 size: 12 residues. CDR3 in amino acids: CASSIGRGTQYF. Written as DNA, the CDR3 is TGTGCCAGTAGTATAGGCCGAGGGACCCAGTACTTC.

The CDR3 coding sequence is TGTGCCAGCAGAGACAGGGGGCGCAACTATGGCTACACCTTC. Translating gives CASRDRGRNYGYTF. J is TRBJ1-2 and V is TRBV27; 10 nucleotides match TRBD1. The V gene end was trimmed by 6 bases and the J gene end by 2 bases; junction bases not matched to a gene: 3. Germline assignment: CDR1 MNHEY and CDR2 SMNVEV (reference sequence). The CDR3 sequence is 14 residues long.

J is TRBJ2-7 and V is TRBV12-3 or TRBV12-4; 13 positions agree with TRBD2. Losses at the gene ends were 5 bases for V and 0 bases for J; bases not matched to a gene: 7. The CDR3 has 17 amino acids. CDR3 sequence: CASSTRGTSGTSYEQYF. CDR3 sequence (DNA): TGTGCCAGCAGTACCAGAGGGACTAGCGGGACCTCCTACGAGCAGTACTTC.

There are many counts of this clonotype. Here the CDR3 reads CASSFKGLGMNTEAFF. The CDR3 DNA is TGTGCCAGCAGCTTCAAAGGGTTGGGGATGAACACTGAAGCTTTCTTT. V is TRBV5-8 and J is TRBJ1-1; D uncertain. The germline CDR1 and CDR2 sequences are SGHTS and YDEGEE. The CDR3 sequence is 16 residues long. Trimming cost V 2 bases and J 0 bases, with 14 bases left between them.

At least ten counts were recorded for this clonotype. The J gene is TRBJ2-7, the V gene TRBV6-5, with 7 bases that match TRBD2. Germline CDR1 is MNHEY and CDR2 is SVGAGI. CDR3 length: 15 residues. The V gene end was trimmed by 8 bases and the J gene end by 2 bases; junction bases not matched to a gene: 12. The CDR3 DNA reads as TGTGCCAGCGCGTATCTAGCGGCTCTTCCCTACGAGCAGTACTTC. Its translation: CASAYLAALPYEQYF.

The chain links TRBV19 to TRBJ1-1, with TRBD1 matching over 8 bases. V trimming: 4 bases; J trimming: 1 base; junction bases outside the gene matches: 14. This CDR3 spans 18 amino acids. Germline V gene data show CDR1 as LNHDA and CDR2 as SQIVND (reference sequence). As DNA, the CDR3 is TGTGCCAGTAGTAAACTGGGGCAGGGGGCGGGTTGGAACACTGAAGCTTTCTTT. Encoded protein: CASSKLGQGAGWNTEAFF. Full variable domain (rest looked up from reference TRBV19 and TRBJ1-1): DGGITQSPKYLFRKEGQNVTLSCEQNLNHDAMYWYRQDPGQGLRLIYYSQIVNDFQKGDIAEGYSVSREKKESFPLTVTSAQKNPTAFYLCASSKLGQGAGWNTEAFFGQGTRLTVV.

This clonotype was observed a few times. The chain links TRBV4-3 to TRBJ2-7; 7 bases fit TRBD2. Germline V gene lookup returns CDR1 LGHNA and CDR2 YSLEER. The V gene end was trimmed by 5 bases and the J gene end by 5 bases; junction bases not matched to a gene: 12. The CDR3 extends over 15 amino acids. The CDR3 sequence is CASSSKMGEGNEQYF. The CDR3 nucleotides are TGCGCCAGCAGCTCCAAGATGGGGGAGGGCAACGAGCAGTACTTC.